The rows below give T cell receptor beta chains drawn from one sample of a study of a mutant IDH1 vaccine in newly diagnosed glioma. Repertoires were generated with immunoSEQ multiplex PCR, while TCRdb's copy carries only in-frame clones and drops some. Altogether about 92,000 clones are present, 83% being singletons, with the ten largest covering around 7.4%. Here the sequenced sample was PBMCs, taken from a glioma patient treated with radiotherapy, temozolomide or both. The receptors here all came from a woman in her 50s with glioma. The CDR3 runs from the conserved cysteine through the conserved F or W. The D gene is left open where the match is weak. A row's size may be missing; if present it is once, few, many or a size class.

v_call	j_call	clone_size	d_call	cdr3_nt	cdr3_aa
TRBV9	TRBJ2-5	-	-	TGTGCCAGCAGCGTAGAGCCTAGTGGAGAGACCCAGTACTTC	CASSVEPSGETQYF
TRBV6-5	TRBJ1-3	-	-	TGTGCCAGCACCTCAAGGAGGGATTCTAGAAACACCATATATTTT	CASTSRRDSRNTIYF
TRBV18	TRBJ1-5	-	-	TGTGCCAGCTCCCCAGGATCTAGTAATCAGCCCCAGCATTTT	CASSPGSSNQPQHF
TRBV30	TRBJ1-1	-	-	TGTGCCTGGGAAGGGCGGAAGAACACTGAAGCTTTCTTT	CAWEGRKNTEAFF
TRBV12-5	TRBJ2-3	-	TRBD1	TGTGCTAGTGGTGTGGGACAGGTGGGCACAGATACGCAGTATTTT	CASGVGQVGTDTQYF
TRBV16	TRBJ1-5	-	-	TGTGCCAGCAGAGGAGGGACTAGCAATCAGCCCCAGCATTTT	CASRGGTSNQPQHF
TRBV5-1	TRBJ2-7	-	-	TGCGCCAGCAGCTCGGGCTTCGAATCCTACGAGCAGTACTTC	CASSSGFESYEQYF
TRBV19	TRBJ2-5	-	TRBD1	TGTGCCAGTAGTCAAATGAGGGGGCCCGTTCAAGAGACCCAGTACTTC	CASSQMRGPVQETQYF
TRBV5-1	TRBJ1-1	-	-	TGCGCCAGCAAGGGGGAGACTGAAGCTTTCTTT	CASKGETEAFF
TRBV7-6	TRBJ2-3	-	TRBD2	TGTGCCAGCACCTTACTAGCGGGGGGGCCTGGAGATACGCAGTATTTT	CASTLLAGGPGDTQYF
TRBV30	TRBJ2-7	few	-	TGTGCCTGGGGGGACCGGCACTACGAGCAGTACTTC	CAWGDRHYEQYF
TRBV7-2	TRBJ1-1	-	TRBD1	TGTGCCAGCAGCTGGGGAACAGGGGGCGCGCTCTCTGAAGCTTTCTTT	CASSWGTGGALSEAFF
TRBV6-6	TRBJ1-3	-	-	TGTGCCAGCAGTTTTGGGGTCCCTGGAAACACCATATATTTT	CASSFGVPGNTIYF
TRBV6-1	TRBJ1-1	-	-	TGTGCCAGCAGTGAAACGTCAGGTTTAAGCACTGAAGCTTTCTTT	CASSETSGLSTEAFF
TRBV11-2	TRBJ2-2	-	TRBD1	TGTGCCAGCAGCTTTCAGGGGGTTGTAGCCGGGGAGCTGTTTTTT	CASSFQGVVAGELFF
TRBV14	TRBJ1-3	-	-	TGTGCCAGCAGCCAAGGGTCACCTGGAAACACCATATATTTT	CASSQGSPGNTIYF
TRBV7-9	TRBJ1-2	-	TRBD1	TGTGCCAGCAGCCCGGGAACAGGGGTGGGAGGCTACACCTTC	CASSPGTGVGGYTF
TRBV15	TRBJ1-6	-	-	TGTGCCACCAGCAGACAAGCCTATAATTCACCCCTCCACTTT	CATSRQAYNSPLHF
TRBV25-1	TRBJ1-5	once	TRBD1	TGTGCCAGCAGGGAGACAGGGAGCAATCAGCCCCAGCATTTT	CASRETGSNQPQHF
TRBV27	TRBJ1-5	-	-	TGTGCCAGCAGTCCCCTCACTAGCAATCAGCCCCAGCATTTT	CASSPLTSNQPQHF
TRBV5-4	TRBJ2-3	-	TRBD2	TGTGCCAGCAGCCTTCGCCTTAGCGGGGCCGCGGGAGATACGCAGTATTTT	CASSLRLSGAAGDTQYF
TRBV7-2	TRBJ2-7	-	-	TGTGCCAGCAGCCCCGAGCGGGCCGGCGAGCAGTACTTC	CASSPERAGEQYF
TRBV5-1	TRBJ1-5	-	TRBD1	TGCGCCAGCAGCGAGGGACAGGGTAATCAGCCCCAGCATTTT	CASSEGQGNQPQHF
TRBV20-1	TRBJ1-1	-	TRBD1	TGCAGCGCCTCTAGGGGGCCCGCGATCTTT	CSASRGPAIF
TRBV5-1	TRBJ2-3	-	-	TGCGCCAGCAGCTTGGGGGGACACTCGAGCTCGCAGTATTTT	CASSLGGHSSSQYF
TRBV10-3	TRBJ2-1	-	TRBD2	TGTGCCATCAGTCCGGGGAGGGAAAGCTATGAGCAGTTCTTC	CAISPGRESYEQFF
TRBV6-6	TRBJ1-6	-	-	TGTGCCAGCAGTACCATGGGCTCCTATAATTCACCCCTCCACTTT	CASSTMGSYNSPLHF
TRBV21-1	TRBJ1-2	-	-	TGTGCCAGCAGCATGAGAGGAGGGGCCCCCTCGATTGACTACACCTTC	CASSMRGGAPSIDYTF
TRBV11-3	TRBJ2-1	few	-	TGTGCCAGCAGCTTAGAATTCGGAAATGAGCAGTTCTTC	CASSLEFGNEQFF
TRBV27	TRBJ1-1	-	-	TGTGCCAGCAGAGTCTTTGGGGGCACTGAAGCTTTCTTT	CASRVFGGTEAFF
TRBV6-1	TRBJ1-4	-	-	TGTGCCAGCAGTGGCCCTGGATACGGCGATGAAAAACTGTTTTTT	CASSGPGYGDEKLFF
TRBV10-3	TRBJ1-5	-	TRBD1	TGTGCCATCAGTGAAGGGGACAGGAGCTATAGCAATCAGCCCCAGCATTTT	CAISEGDRSYSNQPQHF
TRBV7-8	TRBJ1-6	-	-	TGTGCCAGCAGCTTAGCACAGAAAAATTCACCCCTCCACTTT	CASSLAQKNSPLHF
TRBV12-5	TRBJ2-3	-	-	TGTGCTAGTGGTTTGGTACTTGGGACATCCGGCACAGATACGCAGTATTTT	CASGLVLGTSGTDTQYF
TRBV5-5	TRBJ1-2	-	TRBD1	TGTGCCAGCAGCTGGACAGGAAACTATGGCTACACCTTC	CASSWTGNYGYTF
TRBV29-1	TRBJ2-5	-	-	TGCAGCGCGGGACAAAGCCAAGAGACCCAGTACTTC	CSAGQSQETQYF
TRBV7-2	TRBJ1-6	-	-	TGTGCCAGCAGCTTAGACGGGGGGGGATCACCCCTCCACTTT	CASSLDGGGSPLHF
TRBV11-2	TRBJ2-7	-	TRBD1	TGTGCCAGCAGCTCGAATAGACAGGGCCAGCAGTACTTC	CASSSNRQGQQYF
TRBV9	TRBJ1-2	-	-	TGTGCCAGCAGCGTAGACGGGGGGGCAAGCTATGGCTACACCTTC	CASSVDGGASYGYTF
TRBV2	TRBJ1-6	-	-	TGTGCCAGCAGTGACGGGGTCGGGTCACCCCTCCACTTT	CASSDGVGSPLHF
TRBV7-3	TRBJ2-2	-	-	TGTGCCAGCAGCTTACATTCTGGACCCGGGGAGCTGTTTTTT	CASSLHSGPGELFF
TRBV15	TRBJ1-1	-	-	TGTGCCACCAGCAGCCCTCTCCCCACTGAAGCTTTCTTT	CATSSPLPTEAFF
TRBV7-2	TRBJ1-1	-	-	TGTGCCAGCAGCTCAGCCCCCCAGGGAGCAACAGCTTTCTTT	CASSSAPQGATAFF
TRBV27	TRBJ2-7	-	-	TGTGCCAGCAGCCCTGGACGGAGCGGCTACGAGCAGTACTTC	CASSPGRSGYEQYF
TRBV10-1	TRBJ1-1	-	TRBD1	TGCGCCAGCAGCCCGGGACAGCCTACTGAAGCTTTCTTT	CASSPGQPTEAFF
TRBV5-1	TRBJ1-1	-	-	TGCGCCAGCAGCTTGGGAGCCGGCACTGAAGCTTTCTTT	CASSLGAGTEAFF
TRBV2	TRBJ1-1	-	TRBD1	TGTGCCAGCAGTGTACTCTCCGGGACAGCCGGGCAAGCTTTCTTT	CASSVLSGTAGQAFF
TRBV4-1	TRBJ1-5	-	-	TGCGCCAGCAGCCAAGAGGGACTGCGGTTCAATCAGCCCCAGCATTTT	CASSQEGLRFNQPQHF
TRBV30	TRBJ1-2	-	-	TGTGCCTGGAGCTCCGCCGGGGGGAACTATGGCTACACCTTC	CAWSSAGGNYGYTF
TRBV19	TRBJ2-2	-	TRBD1	TGTGCCAGTAGCAGACAGGGGGCCGGGGAGCTGTTTTTT	CASSRQGAGELFF
TRBV11-2	TRBJ2-5	once	-	TGTGCCAGCAGCTTAAAAGAGACCCAGTACTTC	CASSLKETQYF
TRBV9	TRBJ2-7	-	TRBD1	TGTGCCAGCAGCGTAGGGGGACAGGGGCACTACGAGCAGTACTTC	CASSVGGQGHYEQYF
TRBV7-2	TRBJ1-6	-	TRBD1	TGTGCCAGCAGCTATACCGGACAGGGAGGTTCACCCCTCCACTTT	CASSYTGQGGSPLHF